Each of the 25 T cell receptor beta chains below was sequenced from the same sample in a study of blood T cell repertoires in COVID-19. TCRdb's table, derived via immunoSEQ multiplex PCR, lists solely in-frame clones and lacks some. This table holds around 250,000 clones, around 91% found once. The specimen was peripheral blood. The receptors stem from a woman aged 60-75 years with COVID-19, enrolled during active disease.

V is TRBV9 and J is TRBJ1-1; 7 nucleotides align to TRBD1. V was pared by 4 bases and J by 3 bases, with 3 bases of the junction left unmatched. Germline CDR1 SGDLS, CDR2 YYNGEE. There are 13 residues in the CDR3. CDR3 region: CASSSQGDTEAFF. Here the CDR3 DNA reads TGTGCCAGCAGCTCCCAGGGGGACACTGAAGCTTTCTTT.

CDR3 residues: CASSLAQGRGSGELFF. CDR3 DNA: TGTGCCAGCAGCTTGGCCCAGGGGCGGGGGTCCGGGGAGCTGTTTTTT. This sequence joins TRBV5-4 and TRBJ2-2; a weak D match, TRBD2 (7 bases). CDR3 size: 16 residues. V was trimmed by 0 bases and J by 6 bases, leaving 15 bases between them. Germline V gives CDR1 SGHNT, CDR2 YYREEE (reference sequence). The variable domain in full, completed from reference TRBV5-4 and TRBJ2-2, reads ETGVTQSPTHLIKTRGQQVTLRCSSQSGHNTVSWYQQALGQGPQFIFQYYREEENGRGNFPPRFSGLQFPNYSSELNVNALELDDSALYLCASSLAQGRGSGELFFGEGSRLTVL.

This clone was found once. This chain joins TRBV7-9 and TRBJ2-7, with 7 bases that match TRBD2. CDR3 length: 17 amino acids. The ends lost 5 bases at V and 1 base at J; junction bases unmatched: 14. Germline assignment: CDR1 SEHNR and CDR2 FQNEAQ (reference sequence). CDR3 residues: CASSPLGVGGSSYEQYF. The CDR3 DNA reads TGTGCCAGCAGCCCCTTGGGGGTGGGCGGGAGTTCCTACGAGCAGTACTTC.

The chain carries TRBV21-1 and TRBJ2-5; TRBD1, as called in the table, went unchecked against the DNA. TRBV21-1 is tagged as a pseudogene. The CDR3 totals 17 residues. The CDR3: CASSKGRTGGAGETQYF. The DNA for the CDR3 is TGTGCCAGCAGCAAAGGACGGACAGGGGGCGCGGGAGAGACCCAGTACTTC.

This clone was seen a single time. The chain couples TRBV7-2 to TRBJ2-5; D ambiguous. The CDR3 length is 12 residues. The V and J ends lost 4 bases and 2 bases respectively, with 5 bases between them. Germline loops: CDR1 SGHTA, CDR2 FQGNSA. The CDR3: CASSSTQETQYF. CDR3 coding DNA: TGTGCCAGCAGCTCAACTCAAGAGACCCAGTACTTC.

This chain uses TRBV7-2 with TRBJ1-3, with D hard to call. The germline V gene has CDR1 SGHTA and CDR2 FQGNSA. The CDR3 extends over 14 amino acids. V shed 3 bases and J shed 6 bases, with 12 bases lying between them. The CDR3 is CASSFAQSVNTIYF. The CDR3 DNA is TGTGCCAGCAGCTTTGCACAGTCCGTAAACACCATATATTTT.

The V call is TRBV4-1, the J call TRBJ2-1; tentative D call: TRBD1 (5 bases). Per germline, CDR1 MGHRA and CDR2 YSYEKL. Trimming removed 2 bases from V and 3 bases from J, with 17 bases in between. The CDR3 has 17 amino acids. The CDR3 sequence is CASSQTRQGPDYNEQFF. The CDR3 bases are TGCGCCAGCAGCCAAACCCGGCAGGGCCCTGACTACAATGAGCAGTTCTTC.

This chain joins TRBV4-1 and TRBJ2-1, with TRBD1 matching 8 bases. The J segment lost 0 bases and the V segment lost 0 bases, leaving 4 bases of the junction unmatched. Germline CDR1 reads MGHRA; CDR2 reads YSYEKL. This CDR3 has 17 residues. CDR3 region: CASSQDLGQVSYNEQFF. For the CDR3, the DNA is TGCGCCAGCAGCCAAGATTTGGGACAGGTCTCCTACAATGAGCAGTTCTTC.

The rearrangement uses TRBV28 and TRBJ2-1; 9 positions match TRBD1. With 5 bases clipped from V and 1 base from J, the junction kept 3 bases outside the gene matches. CDR1 is MDHEN, CDR2 SYDVKM, per germline. This CDR3 has 15 amino acids. The CDR3 DNA sequence: TGTGCCAGCAGTACCGGGACAGGGTCCTACAATGAGCAGTTCTTC. It encodes CASSTGTGSYNEQFF.

The chain joins TRBV15 to TRBJ2-5, with 7 bases that match TRBD2. The germline CDR1 and CDR2 sequences are LNHNV and YYDKDF (reference sequence). This CDR3 has 15 residues. V gave up 0 bases and J gave up 3 bases; unmatched junction bases: 4. In DNA, the CDR3 is TGTGCCACCAGCAGAGATCTGGGGGGGAAAGAGACCCAGTACTTC. Its translation: CATSRDLGGKETQYF.

This chain joins TRBV11-1 and TRBJ2-7, with 7 bases matching TRBD2. The CDR3 spans 15 residues. V lost 5 bases, J lost 3 bases, and 10 bases stayed unmatched. Germline V gene sequence: CDR1 SGHAT, CDR2 FQDESV (reference sequence). The CDR3 DNA sequence: TGTGCCAGCAGCGAGAATGGGGGGGGAAACTACGAGCAGTACTTC. It encodes CASSENGGGNYEQYF.

The CDR3 DNA reads as TGTGCCAGCTCACCACAGCGGGGACCCATTAGCGAAAAACTGTTTTTT. Its protein is CASSPQRGPISEKLFF. The chain recombines TRBV18 with TRBJ1-4, with D perhaps TRBD1 (5 bases). This CDR3 region has 16 residues. Between the trimmed V and J ends, which lost 1 base and 8 bases, there was a span of 17 bases. Germline assignment: CDR1 KGHSH and CDR2 LQKENI.

This clone was counted once. The V call is TRBV2, the J call TRBJ2-7; a weak D match, TRBD1 (6 bases). This CDR3 comprises 12 residues. Trimming took off 7 bases at V and 3 bases at J, with 10 bases between the two ends. Germline lookup yields CDR1 SNHLY and CDR2 FYNNEI. The CDR3 DNA follows: TGTGCCAGCAACAGGGCGGGCTACGAGCAGTACTTC. Protein product: CASNRAGYEQYF. Using reference TRBV2 and TRBJ2-7 for the parts outside the CDR3, the full variable domain is EPEVTQTPSHQVTQMGQEVILRCVPISNHLYFYWYRQILGQKVEFLVSFYNNEISEKSEIFDDQFSVERPDGSNFTLKIRSTKLEDSAMYFCASNRAGYEQYFGPGTRLTVT.

The CDR3 DNA is TGTGCCAGCATCGGGACAGGCCCCCGGCAAGAGACCCAGTACTTC. It specifies CASIGTGPRQETQYF. The genes are TRBV5-6 and TRBJ2-5; TRBD1 matches 8 bases. CDR3 length: 15 amino acids. Germline V gene sequence: CDR1 SGHDT, CDR2 YYEEEE. V was pared by 6 bases and J by 2 bases, with 9 bases of the junction left unmatched.

The CDR3, as DNA: TGTGCCAGCAGTTTGCGGGCAAACACTGAAGCTTTCTTT. Its translation: CASSLRANTEAFF. This chain connects TRBV12-3 or TRBV12-4 to TRBJ1-1, with D hard to call. CDR3 length: 13 residues. V gave up 3 bases and J gave up 2 bases, with 7 bases separating them.

The CDR3 nucleotides are TGCGCCAGCAGCTCTGGGGGCCCCGGCTACACCTTC. Its protein product is CASSSGGPGYTF. The V and J genes are TRBV5-1 and TRBJ1-2, with D perhaps matching TRBD1 (6 bases). Germline V lookup: CDR1 SGHRS, CDR2 YFSETQ. Trimming pared 3 bases from V and 8 bases from J, leaving 11 bases between. The CDR3 has 12 amino acids.

The chain joins TRBV19 to TRBJ1-5; D not resolved. V was shortened by 6 bases and J by 0 bases, with 6 bases between the two germline ends. Germline loops: CDR1 LNHDA, CDR2 SQIVND (reference sequence). This CDR3 spans 13 amino acids. In nucleotides, the CDR3 is TGTGCCAGTAGCAGGAATAGCAATCAGCCCCAGCATTTT. Translated: CASSRNSNQPQHF.

V and J are TRBV7-2 and TRBJ1-5; 7 bases map to TRBD1. This CDR3 is built from 14 residues. Germline CDR1 and CDR2: SGHTA and FQGNSA. V shed 5 bases and J 7 bases; nucleotides not matched to a gene: 8. Here the CDR3 DNA reads TGTGCCAGCAGCAACCGACAGGGCTCCCAGCCCCAGCATTTT. Translating gives CASSNRQGSQPQHF.

The chain has TRBV4-3 and TRBJ1-6; perhaps TRBD1 as D (6 bases). The V gene lost 3 bases and the J gene lost 8 bases, with 14 bases spanning the gap. This CDR3 has 15 amino acids. Germline CDR1 LGHNA, CDR2 YSLEER. CDR3 sequence reads: CASSHETGNYSPLHF. The DNA for the CDR3 is TGCGCCAGCAGCCACGAGACAGGAAATTATTCACCCCTCCACTTT.

The rearrangement links TRBV18 to TRBJ1-5, with TRBD1 matching 11 bases. Trimming at V came to 3 bases and at J to 7 bases, leaving 5 bases not matched to a gene. Looked up from germline, CDR1 is KGHSH and CDR2 is LQKENI. This CDR3 spans 15 amino acids. CDR3 in amino acids: CASSPGQGVLQPQHF. The CDR3 DNA follows: TGTGCCAGCTCACCGGGACAGGGGGTTCTGCAGCCCCAGCATTTT.

This chain connects TRBV7-2 to TRBJ2-5; TRBD2 might be the D (7 bases). Between the trimmed V and J ends, which lost 6 bases and 4 bases, there was a span of 18 bases. Germline loops: CDR1 SGHTA, CDR2 FQGNSA. The CDR3 contains 15 residues. This CDR3 is CASSPAGARGETQYF. Written as DNA, the CDR3 is TGTGCCAGCAGTCCTGCGGGGGCGCGAGGAGAGACCCAGTACTTC.

The rearrangement joins TRBV4-3 to TRBJ1-2; no reliable D call. This CDR3 contains 15 residues. Trimming removed 1 base at V and 4 bases at J, with 13 bases between. Germline CDR1 is LGHNA and CDR2 is YSLEER. This CDR3 is CASSQGFAVSYGYTF. The CDR3 DNA sequence: TGCGCCAGCAGCCAAGGGTTTGCAGTCAGCTATGGCTACACCTTC.

J is TRBJ1-4 and V is TRBV6-2 or TRBV6-3; perhaps TRBD1 as D (6 bases). There are 19 residues in the CDR3. V was shortened by 6 bases and J by 0 bases, with 23 bases between the two germline ends. Germline V lookup: CDR1 MNHEY, CDR2 SVGEGT. The CDR3 is CASSRGQGSFAATNEKLFF. CDR3 DNA sequence: TGTGCCAGCAGCCGAGGGCAGGGGTCCTTCGCCGCAACTAATGAAAAACTGTTTTTT.

The sample holds one count of this clone. In DNA, the CDR3 is TGTGCCAGCAGCTCCAGGACTAGCGGGGGGGCCATGTACCCAGATACGCAGTATTTT. This codes for CASSSRTSGGAMYPDTQYF. The chain joins TRBV7-9 to TRBJ2-3; 15 positions agree with TRBD2. Germline CDR1 SEHNR, CDR2 FQNEAQ (reference sequence). V gave up 4 bases and J gave up 4 bases; unmatched junction bases: 12. The CDR3 contains 19 residues. Together with reference TRBV7-9 and TRBJ2-3, the CDR3 gives the full variable domain: DTGVSQNPRHKITKRGQNVTFRCDPISEHNRLYWYRQTLGQGPEFLTYFQNEAQLEKSRLLSDRFSAERPKGSFSTLEIQRTEQGDSAMYLCASSSRTSGGAMYPDTQYFGPGTRLTVL.

This CDR3 is CASSQSTTHGAFF. The CDR3 bases are TGTGCCAGCAGTCAATCTACCACCCACGGAGCTTTCTTT. The rearrangement uses TRBV6-5 and TRBJ1-1; D call uncertain. V was pared by 5 bases and J by 10 bases, with 17 bases between. The germline gives CDR1 MNHEY, CDR2 SVGAGI. The CDR3 runs 13 residues.